These T cell receptor beta chains were read from a single sample in a study of T cell responses to AZD1222 COVID-19 vaccine. Measured with immunoSEQ multiplex PCR; TCRdb has only the in-frame clones, and not every one. This sample has about 57,000 clones, with around 88% found just once. The starting material was peripheral blood, obtained on day 0 of AZD1222 vaccination. Receptor source: an adult in good health. Both conserved end residues are part of each CDR3. Each record gives: J gene, V gene, D gene, clone size, CDR3 protein, CDR3 DNA. The D gene is left open where the match is weak. The listing skips clone size in some rows; elsewhere it reads once, few, many or a size class.

J gene: TRBJ1-1
V gene: TRBV3-1/TRBV3-2
D gene: -
clone size: once
CDR3 protein: CASSQATHDEAFF
CDR3 DNA: TGTGCCAGCAGCCAGGCGACACACGATGAAGCTTTCTTT

J gene: TRBJ1-2
V gene: TRBV30
D gene: -
clone size: -
CDR3 protein: CAWLGFNYGYTF
CDR3 DNA: TGTGCCTGGTTGGGATTTAACTATGGCTACACCTTC

J gene: TRBJ2-1
V gene: TRBV15
D gene: TRBD1
clone size: -
CDR3 protein: CATSSDRGKGFGQFF
CDR3 DNA: TGTGCCACCAGCAGTGACAGGGGCAAAGGGTTTGGGCAGTTCTTC

J gene: TRBJ2-1
V gene: TRBV9
D gene: -
clone size: -
CDR3 protein: CASSVDWRSSYNEQFF
CDR3 DNA: TGTGCCAGCAGCGTAGATTGGCGGAGCTCCTACAATGAGCAGTTCTTC

J gene: TRBJ1-2
V gene: TRBV2
D gene: TRBD1
clone size: -
CDR3 protein: CASSRTGLEGYTF
CDR3 DNA: TGTGCCAGCAGTCGGACAGGGCTTGAGGGCTACACCTTC

J gene: TRBJ1-4
V gene: TRBV7-3
D gene: -
clone size: -
CDR3 protein: CASSLASTNEKLFF
CDR3 DNA: TGTGCCAGCAGCTTAGCCTCAACTAATGAAAAACTGTTTTTT

J gene: TRBJ2-7
V gene: TRBV5-1
D gene: -
clone size: -
CDR3 protein: CASRLGSFYEQYF
CDR3 DNA: TGCGCCAGCAGGCTAGGGTCCTTCTACGAGCAGTACTTC

J gene: TRBJ2-7
V gene: TRBV7-2
D gene: -
clone size: -
CDR3 protein: CASSLTSEQYF
CDR3 DNA: TGTGCCAGCAGCTTAACTAGCGAGCAGTACTTC

J gene: TRBJ1-2
V gene: TRBV29-1
D gene: -
clone size: -
CDR3 protein: CSVEDRALYGYTF
CDR3 DNA: TGCAGCGTTGAAGATAGGGCACTCTACGGCTACACCTTC

J gene: TRBJ1-1
V gene: TRBV28
D gene: -
clone size: -
CDR3 protein: CASSSRSLGNTEAFF
CDR3 DNA: TGTGCCAGCAGTTCCCGATCCCTGGGGAACACTGAAGCTTTCTTT

J gene: TRBJ1-4
V gene: TRBV7-2
D gene: -
clone size: -
CDR3 protein: CASSPRASGKLFF
CDR3 DNA: TGTGCCAGCAGCCCACGGGCGAGTGGAAAACTGTTTTTT

J gene: TRBJ1-6
V gene: TRBV9
D gene: TRBD1
clone size: -
CDR3 protein: CASNETGGFGNSPLHF
CDR3 DNA: TGTGCCAGCAACGAGACAGGGGGTTTCGGTAATTCACCCCTCCACTTT

J gene: TRBJ2-2
V gene: TRBV7-9
D gene: -
clone size: -
CDR3 protein: CASSFDRNTGELFF
CDR3 DNA: TGTGCCAGCAGTTTTGACAGGAACACCGGGGAGCTGTTTTTT

J gene: TRBJ2-4
V gene: TRBV5-1
D gene: -
clone size: -
CDR3 protein: CASSLETDGVNIQYF
CDR3 DNA: TGCGCCAGCAGCTTGGAGACCGACGGAGTTAACATTCAGTACTTC

J gene: TRBJ2-7
V gene: TRBV5-4
D gene: -
clone size: -
CDR3 protein: CASRAGRSYEQYF
CDR3 DNA: TGTGCCAGCAGGGCGGGACGCTCCTACGAGCAGTACTTC

J gene: TRBJ1-2
V gene: TRBV4-2
D gene: -
clone size: -
CDR3 protein: CASSQDWEQSNYGYTF
CDR3 DNA: TGTGCCAGCAGCCAAGATTGGGAACAGTCTAACTATGGCTACACCTTC

J gene: TRBJ2-2
V gene: TRBV3-1/TRBV3-2
D gene: -
clone size: few
CDR3 protein: CASSPEVSTGTPGELFF
CDR3 DNA: TGTGCCAGCAGCCCAGAGGTTTCGACAGGAACACCGGGGGAGCTGTTTTTT

J gene: TRBJ2-1
V gene: TRBV3-1/TRBV3-2
D gene: TRBD2
clone size: once
CDR3 protein: CASSIAGNHYNEQFF
CDR3 DNA: TGTGCCAGCAGCATAGCGGGAAATCACTACAATGAGCAGTTCTTC

J gene: TRBJ2-7
V gene: TRBV11-2
D gene: -
clone size: -
CDR3 protein: CASSFNGQSYEQYF
CDR3 DNA: TGTGCCAGCAGCTTCAATGGACAGAGCTACGAGCAGTACTTC

J gene: TRBJ1-5
V gene: TRBV19
D gene: -
clone size: few
CDR3 protein: CASSIAKGPDNQPQHF
CDR3 DNA: TGTGCCAGTAGTATAGCGAAAGGACCTGACAATCAGCCCCAGCATTTT

J gene: TRBJ1-1
V gene: TRBV19
D gene: -
clone size: -
CDR3 protein: CASSMAGNIEAFF
CDR3 DNA: TGTGCCAGTAGTATGGCAGGGAACATTGAAGCTTTCTTT

J gene: TRBJ1-1
V gene: TRBV4-3
D gene: -
clone size: -
CDR3 protein: CASSQQEDTEAFF
CDR3 DNA: TGCGCCAGCAGCCAACAGGAGGACACTGAAGCTTTCTTT

J gene: TRBJ2-3
V gene: TRBV4-1
D gene: TRBD2
clone size: few
CDR3 protein: CASSQSLLGLAGSGDTQYF
CDR3 DNA: TGCGCCAGCAGCCAATCGCTCTTGGGACTAGCGGGATCGGGAGATACGCAGTATTTT

J gene: TRBJ2-1
V gene: TRBV7-6
D gene: TRBD1
clone size: once
CDR3 protein: CASSFTGQGAYNEQFF
CDR3 DNA: TGTGCCAGCAGCTTTACGGGACAGGGGGCCTACAATGAGCAGTTCTTC

J gene: TRBJ2-2
V gene: TRBV7-9
D gene: -
clone size: -
CDR3 protein: CASSLSRNTGELFF
CDR3 DNA: TGTGCCAGCAGCTTATCCCGGAACACCGGGGAGCTGTTTTTT

J gene: TRBJ1-6
V gene: TRBV30
D gene: -
clone size: -
CDR3 protein: CAWSAWGSYNSPLHF
CDR3 DNA: TGTGCCTGGAGTGCATGGGGCTCCTATAATTCACCCCTCCACTTT

J gene: TRBJ2-7
V gene: TRBV4-2
D gene: TRBD2
clone size: -
CDR3 protein: CASSPRGPSGYYEQYF
CDR3 DNA: TGTGCCAGCAGCCCCCGAGGCCCTAGCGGGTACTACGAGCAGTACTTC

J gene: TRBJ2-7
V gene: TRBV20-1
D gene: TRBD1
clone size: -
CDR3 protein: CSASGPGTVYEQYF
CDR3 DNA: TGCAGTGCTAGTGGACCCGGGACAGTCTACGAGCAGTACTTC

J gene: TRBJ1-2
V gene: TRBV19
D gene: -
clone size: -
CDR3 protein: CASSIPGIWQFGYTF
CDR3 DNA: TGTGCCAGTAGTATTCCGGGCATCTGGCAGTTCGGCTACACCTTC

J gene: TRBJ1-6
V gene: TRBV7-6
D gene: -
clone size: -
CDR3 protein: CASSLDGAASYNSPLHF
CDR3 DNA: TGTGCCAGCAGCTTAGATGGTGCAGCAAGCTATAATTCACCCCTCCACTTT

J gene: TRBJ1-2
V gene: TRBV4-3
D gene: TRBD1
clone size: -
CDR3 protein: CASSLETGGNYGYTF
CDR3 DNA: TGCGCCAGCAGCCTAGAGACAGGGGGCAACTATGGCTACACCTTC

J gene: TRBJ2-7
V gene: TRBV5-1
D gene: TRBD2
clone size: once
CDR3 protein: CASSYSGTSSYEQYF
CDR3 DNA: TGCGCCAGCAGCTACTCCGGGACTAGCTCCTACGAGCAGTACTTC

J gene: TRBJ1-5
V gene: TRBV7-8
D gene: TRBD1
clone size: -
CDR3 protein: CASSIEDRGNQPQHF
CDR3 DNA: TGTGCCAGCAGCATAGAGGACAGGGGCAATCAGCCCCAGCATTTT

J gene: TRBJ1-1
V gene: TRBV28
D gene: -
clone size: -
CDR3 protein: CASSFSHGSPNTEAFF
CDR3 DNA: TGTGCCAGCAGCTTTTCCCACGGATCTCCGAACACTGAAGCTTTCTTT

J gene: TRBJ2-7
V gene: TRBV18
D gene: -
clone size: -
CDR3 protein: CASSPDSYEQYF
CDR3 DNA: TGTGCCAGCTCACCGGACAGCTACGAGCAGTACTTC

J gene: TRBJ2-6
V gene: TRBV6-4
D gene: -
clone size: few
CDR3 protein: CASSDDSSGANVLTF
CDR3 DNA: TGTGCCAGCAGTGACGACAGCTCTGGGGCCAACGTCCTGACTTTC

J gene: TRBJ2-7
V gene: TRBV5-5
D gene: -
clone size: -
CDR3 protein: CASSSEPDGYEQYF
CDR3 DNA: TGTGCCAGCAGCTCGGAACCGGACGGATACGAGCAGTACTTC

J gene: TRBJ2-3
V gene: TRBV18
D gene: -
clone size: few
CDR3 protein: CASTITQTSTDTQYF
CDR3 DNA: TGTGCCAGCACGATAACCCAAACTAGCACAGATACGCAGTATTTT

J gene: TRBJ2-3
V gene: TRBV11-3
D gene: -
clone size: -
CDR3 protein: CASSLHDTNTDTQYF
CDR3 DNA: TGTGCCAGCAGCTTACATGATACCAACACAGATACGCAGTATTTT

J gene: TRBJ2-5
V gene: TRBV19
D gene: -
clone size: -
CDR3 protein: CASRFGGHRQETQYF
CDR3 DNA: TGTGCCAGTAGATTCGGAGGGCACAGACAAGAGACCCAGTACTTC

J gene: TRBJ2-1
V gene: TRBV21-1
D gene: -
clone size: -
CDR3 protein: CASSLGLGDYMDEQFF
CDR3 DNA: TGTGCCAGCAGCCTGGGCCTGGGGGACTACATGGATGAGCAGTTCTTC

J gene: TRBJ1-2
V gene: TRBV28
D gene: TRBD1
clone size: -
CDR3 protein: CASSSKDRRLYGYTF
CDR3 DNA: TGTGCCAGCAGCTCTAAGGACAGGAGGCTCTATGGCTACACCTTC

J gene: TRBJ1-3
V gene: TRBV29-1
D gene: -
clone size: -
CDR3 protein: CSAEFGNTIYF
CDR3 DNA: TGCAGCGCCGAGTTTGGAAACACCATATATTTT

J gene: TRBJ1-2
V gene: TRBV27
D gene: -
clone size: -
CDR3 protein: CASSLSGRGYTF
CDR3 DNA: TGTGCCAGCAGTTTATCAGGGCGAGGCTACACCTTC

J gene: TRBJ2-7
V gene: TRBV30
D gene: -
clone size: -
CDR3 protein: CAWAGKTLYEQYF
CDR3 DNA: TGTGCCTGGGCGGGTAAGACACTCTACGAGCAGTACTTC

J gene: TRBJ1-3
V gene: TRBV9
D gene: -
clone size: -
CDR3 protein: CASSVANHGNTIYF
CDR3 DNA: TGTGCCAGCAGCGTAGCTAATCATGGAAACACCATATATTTT

J gene: TRBJ1-6
V gene: TRBV6-5
D gene: -
clone size: few
CDR3 protein: CASSYGRQNSPLHF
CDR3 DNA: TGTGCCAGCAGTTACGGCCGACAGAATTCACCCCTCCACTTT

J gene: TRBJ1-1
V gene: TRBV3-1/TRBV3-2
D gene: -
clone size: -
CDR3 protein: CASSLGTLNTEAFF
CDR3 DNA: TGTGCCAGCAGTCTTGGGACCTTGAACACTGAAGCTTTCTTT

J gene: TRBJ2-7
V gene: TRBV6-1
D gene: TRBD2
clone size: -
CDR3 protein: CASSEEAGRSYEQYF
CDR3 DNA: TGTGCCAGCAGTGAAGAAGCGGGACGCTCCTACGAGCAGTACTTC

J gene: TRBJ1-2
V gene: TRBV25-1
D gene: -
clone size: -
CDR3 protein: CASSESTCPRGACGYTF
CDR3 DNA: TGTGCCAGCAGTGAATCAACCTGTCCGAGAGGGGCGTGTGGCTACACCTTC

J gene: TRBJ2-1
V gene: TRBV19
D gene: -
clone size: -
CDR3 protein: CASSVQGGYNEQFF
CDR3 DNA: TGTGCCAGTAGTGTCCAAGGGGGGTACAATGAGCAGTTCTTC

J gene: TRBJ1-1
V gene: TRBV11-2
D gene: -
clone size: -
CDR3 protein: CASSFRVATEAFF
CDR3 DNA: TGTGCCAGCAGCTTCCGAGTGGCGACTGAAGCTTTCTTT

J gene: TRBJ2-7
V gene: TRBV6-5
D gene: -
clone size: -
CDR3 protein: CASIRSQANYEQYF
CDR3 DNA: TGTGCCAGCATCAGATCACAGGCAAACTACGAGCAGTACTTC

J gene: TRBJ1-5
V gene: TRBV7-2
D gene: -
clone size: -
CDR3 protein: CASSLGRGGQPQHF
CDR3 DNA: TGTGCCAGCAGCCTTGGGAGGGGGGGTCAGCCCCAGCATTTT